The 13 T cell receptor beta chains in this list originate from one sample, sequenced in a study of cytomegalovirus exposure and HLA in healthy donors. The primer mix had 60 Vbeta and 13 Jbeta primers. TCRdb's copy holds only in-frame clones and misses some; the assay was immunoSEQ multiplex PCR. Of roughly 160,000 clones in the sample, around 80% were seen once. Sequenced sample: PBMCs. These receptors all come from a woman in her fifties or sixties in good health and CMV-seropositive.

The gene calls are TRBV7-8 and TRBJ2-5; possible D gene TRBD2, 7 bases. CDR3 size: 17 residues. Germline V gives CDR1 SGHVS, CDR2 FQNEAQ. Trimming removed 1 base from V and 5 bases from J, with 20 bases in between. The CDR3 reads CASSLEGRAGARETQYF. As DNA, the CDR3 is TGTGCCAGCAGCTTAGAGGGTCGGGCGGGGGCCCGGGAGACCCAGTACTTC.

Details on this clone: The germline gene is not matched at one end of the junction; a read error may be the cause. Here the CDR3 DNA reads TGTTCCAGCAGCTTACCCTCGACTAGCGGGGGGTCGAAAGATACGCAGTATTTT. This sequence encodes CSSSLPSTSGGSKDTQYF. The chain joins TRBV7-9 to TRBJ2-3, with TRBD2 matching 13 bases. CDR1 is SEHNR and CDR2 is FQNEAQ in the germline V gene (reference sequence). The CDR3 sequence is 18 residues long.

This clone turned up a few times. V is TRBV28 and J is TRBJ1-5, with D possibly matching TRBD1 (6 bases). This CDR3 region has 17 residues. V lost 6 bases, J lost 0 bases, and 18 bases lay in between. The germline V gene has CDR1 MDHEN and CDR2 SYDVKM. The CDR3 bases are TGTGCCAGCAGCAGCGGGGGCGCCCAATATAGCAATCAGCCCCAGCATTTT. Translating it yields CASSSGGAQYSNQPQHF.

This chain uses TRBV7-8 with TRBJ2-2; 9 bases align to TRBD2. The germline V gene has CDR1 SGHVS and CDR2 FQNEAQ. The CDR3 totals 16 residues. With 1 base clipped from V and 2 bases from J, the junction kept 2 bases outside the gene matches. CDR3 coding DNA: TGTGCCAGCAGCTTAGTTAGCGGGAGCAACACCGGGGAGCTGTTTTTT. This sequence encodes CASSLVSGSNTGELFF.

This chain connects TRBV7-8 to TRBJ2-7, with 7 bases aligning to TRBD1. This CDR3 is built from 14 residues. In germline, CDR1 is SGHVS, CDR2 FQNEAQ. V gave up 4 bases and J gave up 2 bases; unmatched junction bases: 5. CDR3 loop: CASSYTGAAYEQYF. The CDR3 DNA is TGTGCCAGCAGCTACACAGGGGCAGCCTACGAGCAGTACTTC.

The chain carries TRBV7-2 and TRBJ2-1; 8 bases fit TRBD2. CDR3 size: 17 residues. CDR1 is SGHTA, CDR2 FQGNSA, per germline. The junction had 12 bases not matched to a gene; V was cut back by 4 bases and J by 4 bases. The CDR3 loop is CASSSTAAGGPYNEQFF. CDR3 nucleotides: TGTGCCAGCAGCTCCACCGCGGCGGGGGGCCCTTACAATGAGCAGTTCTTC.

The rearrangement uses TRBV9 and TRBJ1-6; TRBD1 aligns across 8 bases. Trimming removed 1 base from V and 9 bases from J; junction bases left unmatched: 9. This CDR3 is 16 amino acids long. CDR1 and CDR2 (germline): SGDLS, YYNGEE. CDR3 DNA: TGTGCCAGCAGCGTAAGCGGACAGGGTATTGGTTCACCCCTCCACTTT. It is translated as CASSVSGQGIGSPLHF.

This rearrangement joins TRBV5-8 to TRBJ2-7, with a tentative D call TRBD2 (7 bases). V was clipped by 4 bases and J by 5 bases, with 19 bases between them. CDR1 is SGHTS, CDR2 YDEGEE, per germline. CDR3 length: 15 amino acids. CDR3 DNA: TGTGCCAGCAGCCGGTGGGGGGGCCGAGTGGACGAGCAGTACTTC. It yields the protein CASSRWGGRVDEQYF.

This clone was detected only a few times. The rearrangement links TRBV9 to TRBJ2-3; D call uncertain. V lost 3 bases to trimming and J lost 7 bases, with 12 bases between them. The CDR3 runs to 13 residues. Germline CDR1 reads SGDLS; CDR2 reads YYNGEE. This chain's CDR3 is CASSGGQKHTQYF. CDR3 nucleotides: TGTGCCAGCAGCGGTGGGCAAAAGCATACGCAGTATTTT.

Here the CDR3 DNA reads TGTGCCAGTAGTGAGGGGGCTCCCTCTAATGAAAAACTGTTTTTT. Protein: CASSEGAPSNEKLFF. The rearrangement links TRBV19 to TRBJ1-4, with 7 bases that match TRBD1. Germline lookup yields CDR1 LNHDA and CDR2 SQIVND (reference sequence). The CDR3 is made up of 15 amino acids. V lost 5 bases and J lost 3; bases outside the gene matches: 6.

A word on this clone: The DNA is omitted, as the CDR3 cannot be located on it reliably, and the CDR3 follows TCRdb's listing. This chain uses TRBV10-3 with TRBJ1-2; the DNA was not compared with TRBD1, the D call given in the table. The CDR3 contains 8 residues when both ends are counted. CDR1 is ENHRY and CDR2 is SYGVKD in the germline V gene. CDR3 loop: CAVGQGSF.

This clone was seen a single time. In DNA form, the CDR3 reads TGCAGCGTTGAAAAGTACAGCTATGGCTACACCTTC. It yields the protein CSVEKYSYGYTF. J is TRBJ1-2 and V is TRBV29-1; D is unresolved. The CDR3 spans 12 residues. Germline V gene data show CDR1 as SQVTM and CDR2 as ANQGSEA. V lost 2 bases and J lost 4, with 8 bases in between.

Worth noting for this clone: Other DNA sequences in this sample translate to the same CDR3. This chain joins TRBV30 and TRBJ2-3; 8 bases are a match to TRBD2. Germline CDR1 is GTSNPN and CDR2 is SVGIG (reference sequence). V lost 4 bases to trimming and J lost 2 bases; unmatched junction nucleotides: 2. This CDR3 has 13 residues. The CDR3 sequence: CAWTSGSTDTQYF. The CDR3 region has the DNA TGTGCCTGGACTAGCGGGTCCACAGATACGCAGTATTTT.